These T cell receptor beta chains were read from a single sample in a study of cytomegalovirus exposure and HLA in healthy donors. Method: immunoSEQ multiplex PCR; TCRdb's copy keeps in-frame clones and lacks some. The table lists some 140,000 clones, 65% to 85% of them singletons, with about 2.7% in the top ten. The sequenced sample was PBMCs. These receptors all stem from a man between 18 and 35 years old in good health and CMV-seronegative. The CDR3 runs from the conserved cysteine through the conserved F or W. A D gene is named only where the DNA matches it firmly. Part of the rows lack a size; the others show once, few, many or a class for expanded clones.

CDR3aa	CDR3nt	j_gene	abundance	d_gene	v_gene
CASSRPGLAGNEQFF	TGTGCCAGCAGCCGCCCGGGACTAGCGGGCAATGAGCAGTTCTTC	TRBJ2-1	once	TRBD2	TRBV7-9
CATSGMGSELFF	TGTGCCACCAGCGGTATGGGGAGTGAACTGTTTTTT	TRBJ1-4	-	-	TRBV15
CASSLQADTEAFF	TGTGCCAGCAGCCTCCAGGCCGACACTGAAGCTTTCTTT	TRBJ1-1	once	-	TRBV14
CASSDQGSMNTEAFF	TGTGCCAGCAGTGATCAGGGGAGCATGAACACTGAAGCTTTCTTT	TRBJ1-1	-	-	TRBV2
CASSLQQGQPQHF	TGTGCCAGCAGTCTCCAACAGGGTCAGCCCCAGCATTTT	TRBJ1-5	-	-	TRBV28
CASSLGGTGASNTEAFF	TGTGCCAGCAGCTTAGGGGGAACAGGGGCCTCGAACACTGAAGCTTTCTTT	TRBJ1-1	once	TRBD1	TRBV7-9
CASIEGLGVLNEQFF	TGTGCCAGCATAGAAGGACTAGGGGTTTTGAATGAGCAGTTCTTC	TRBJ2-1	-	TRBD2	TRBV2
CASSSNRGPAFF	TGTGCCAGCAGCTCAAACAGGGGGCCTGCTTTCTTT	TRBJ1-1	-	TRBD1	TRBV7-2
CATSRKSGQLETEAFF	TGTGCCACCAGCAGGAAATCGGGACAATTGGAGACTGAAGCTTTCTTT	TRBJ1-1	-	-	TRBV15
CASSPRTGQGGQYF	TGTGCCAGCAGCCCAAGAACCGGACAGGGCGGGCAGTACTTC	TRBJ2-7	-	TRBD1	TRBV5-4
CATHEGAADTQYF	TGTGCCACCCATGAGGGAGCGGCAGATACGCAGTATTTT	TRBJ2-3	-	-	TRBV28
CASSYPLRGGSYGYTF	TGTGCCAGCAGTTACCCCCTGAGGGGGGGGAGCTATGGCTACACCTTC	TRBJ1-2	-	-	TRBV6-5
CASSQRETQYF	TGCGCCAGCAGCCAGAGGGAGACCCAGTACTTC	TRBJ2-5	-	-	TRBV4-1
CASRQDRSSYEQYF	TGTGCCAGCAGACAGGACAGGAGCTCCTACGAGCAGTACTTC	TRBJ2-7	-	TRBD1	TRBV28
CASRGPDRGNSPLHF	TGTGCCAGCAGGGGTCCAGACAGGGGTAATTCACCCCTCCACTTT	TRBJ1-6	-	TRBD1	TRBV27
CASSPGGGHNYGYTF	TGTGCCAGCAGCCCGGGAGGGGGACACAACTATGGCTACACCTTC	TRBJ1-2	-	-	TRBV5-8
CASSHRQAGGPTYNEQFF	TGCGCCAGCAGCCACCGCCAAGCGGGGGGGCCAACCTACAATGAGCAGTTCTTC	TRBJ2-1	-	TRBD2	TRBV5-1
CASSLGFWTAQGGYEQYF	TGTGCCAGCAGCTTAGGTTTCTGGACAGCCCAGGGTGGGTACGAGCAGTACTTC	TRBJ2-7	-	-	TRBV7-2
CASGVGGFFSPLHF	TGTGCCAGCGGAGTGGGGGGGTTTTTTTCACCCCTCCACTTT	TRBJ1-6	few	-	TRBV5-8
CASRTDRRPQHF	TGTGCCAGCAGAACGGACAGGCGGCCCCAGCATTTT	TRBJ1-5	-	TRBD1	TRBV2
CAWSVGVAGELFF	TGTGCCTGGAGTGTAGGGGTCGCCGGGGAGCTGTTTTTT	TRBJ2-2	-	-	TRBV30
CAISESRGLAEETQYF	TGTGCCATCAGTGAGTCGAGGGGACTAGCGGAGGAGACCCAGTACTTC	TRBJ2-5	-	TRBD2	TRBV10-3
CASNQGTGAPGELFF	TGTGCCAGCAATCAAGGGACAGGGGCGCCCGGGGAGCTGTTTTTT	TRBJ2-2	-	TRBD1	TRBV27
CASSLPTELQAAKNSQYF	TGCGCCAGCAGCTTGCCGACAGAGCTTCAAGCAGCCAAAAACAGTCAGTACTTC	TRBJ2-4	-	-	TRBV5-1
CASSPRKGSTNEQFF	TGTGCCAGCTCACCAAGAAAAGGGAGTACCAATGAGCAGTTCTTC	TRBJ2-1	-	-	TRBV18
CASSTRQGSYNEQFF	TGTGCCAGCAGCACCAGACAGGGGTCTTACAATGAGCAGTTCTTC	TRBJ2-1	-	TRBD1	TRBV7-3
CASSLGTGRKLFF	TGTGCCAGCAGTTTGGGGACAGGGCGAAAACTGTTTTTT	TRBJ1-4	-	TRBD1	TRBV28
CASSHYGGRTVNTGELFF	TGCGCCAGCAGCCATTACGGGGGGAGGACAGTGAACACCGGGGAGCTGTTTTTT	TRBJ2-2	-	-	TRBV4-1
CASSLDRHTDTQYF	TGTGCCAGCAGCCTTGATAGACACACAGATACGCAGTATTTT	TRBJ2-3	few	-	TRBV4-2
CASSWGQGVNQPQHF	TGTGCCAGCAGCTGGGGACAGGGAGTCAATCAGCCCCAGCATTTT	TRBJ1-5	-	TRBD1	TRBV7-9
CASSQMGQQALGGYTF	TGTGCCAGTAGTCAAATGGGACAGCAAGCATTGGGAGGCTACACCTTC	TRBJ1-2	-	TRBD1	TRBV19
CASKAGGGYNSPLHF	TGTGCCAGTAAGGCAGGGGGCGGATATAATTCACCCCTCCACTTT	TRBJ1-6	few	TRBD1	TRBV19